This TCR beta chain was captured by sequencing in a study of blood T cell repertoires in COVID-19. In the study overall: Material from acute and convalescent COVID-19 was sourced from the United States, Italy and Spain. PBMCs, B-cell-depleted T cells, or T cells provided the cDNA or gDNA that made up the material.

Study processing details: The authors estimated nucleated cell counts from reference gene primer amplification. Here immunoSEQ multiplex PCR was the method, and the copy in TCRdb shows in-frame clones only, minus some. Clone size and the V and J calls come from that table; the DNA yielded D and trimming. Altogether roughly 330,000 clones are present, 86% being singletons, with the ten largest covering under 2%. The table lists this clone with a few counts. The CDR3 covers 15 residues. Trimming removed 3 bases from V and 1 base from J; junction bases left unmatched: 2. In germline, CDR1 is LNHDA, CDR2 SQIVND (reference sequence).

The clonotype was recovered from a woman in her forties or fifties with acute or convalescent COVID-19. Sequenced input: peripheral blood. The V gene is TRBV19, the J gene TRBJ1-2; 10 positions agree with TRBD1. For the CDR3, the DNA is TGTGCCAGTAGTATGACAGGGGGCGTTAACTATGGCTACACCTTC. It yields the protein CASSMTGGVNYGYTF.